The next 18 T cell receptor beta chains were all read from a single sample in a study of cytomegalovirus exposure and HLA in healthy donors. PCR used 60 Vbeta primers and 13 Jbeta primers. Generated by immunoSEQ multiplex PCR, the TCRdb table keeps only in-frame clones and is missing some. Among around 230,000 clones listed, 60% to 80% were seen once. Sequenced input: PBMCs. These receptors originate from a male donor in good health and CMV-seronegative.

This rearrangement joins TRBV6-5 to TRBJ2-5; 9 nucleotides align to TRBD1. Gene TRBJ2-7 matches the end of the DNA better, so the J call may be wrong. The length of the CDR3 is 14 residues. Germline-derived CDR1 and CDR2 are MNHEY and SVGAGI. CDR3 region: CASSLRDRAHEQYF. The DNA of the CDR3 is TGTGCCAGCAGTCTCCGGGACAGGGCCCACGAGCAGTACTTC.

The chain combines TRBV28 with TRBJ1-1; 9 bases are shared with TRBD1. The CDR3 has 13 residues. Unmatched junction bases numbered 10, after V lost 10 bases and J lost 7 bases. CDR1 is MDHEN and CDR2 is SYDVKM in the germline V gene. The CDR3 region has the DNA TGTGCCATCGTGGACAGGGGCACACTTGAAGCTTTCTTT. Translating gives CAIVDRGTLEAFF.

This clone was counted between two and nine times. The chain carries TRBV4-2 and TRBJ2-2; D not certain. CDR3 length: 15 residues. V was pared by 3 bases and J by 2 bases, with 10 bases between. Germline V CDR1 and CDR2: LGHNA, YNFKEQ. In DNA form, the CDR3 reads TGTGCCAGCAGCCACGAACTACAAAACACCGGGGAGCTGTTTTTT. Its translation is CASSHELQNTGELFF.

This chain links TRBV5-5 with TRBJ1-2; weak D call: TRBD1 (6 bases). The germline gives CDR1 SGHKS, CDR2 YYEKEE (reference sequence). Trimming left V 2 bases short and J 5 bases short, with 19 bases between. The CDR3 covers 16 residues. The CDR3 loop is CASSFLGDNFVYGYTF. The CDR3 DNA reads as TGTGCCAGCAGCTTTCTTGGGGACAATTTTGTTTATGGCTACACCTTC.

This clone was recorded only once. This chain connects TRBV29-1 to TRBJ1-2; TRBD1 aligns across 7 bases. The germline gives CDR1 SQVTM, CDR2 ANQGSEA. Trimming removed 4 bases from V and 6 bases from J; junction bases left unmatched: 5. The CDR3 is 12 amino acids. The CDR3 sequence: CSVGQGRDGYTF. CDR3 bases: TGCAGCGTTGGACAGGGTCGAGATGGCTACACCTTC.

J is TRBJ1-5 and V is TRBV9, with 9 bases matching TRBD1. CDR1 SGDLS and CDR2 YYNGEE come from the germline V gene. After removal of 3 bases from V and 6 bases from J, the junction contained 7 bases not matched to a gene. The CDR3 length is 15 residues. The CDR3 DNA reads as TGTGCCAGCAGCGCGGGACAGGGACGGTTTCAGCCCCAGCATTTT. Translated: CASSAGQGRFQPQHF.

The sample holds a few counts of this clone. This chain links TRBV11-3 with TRBJ2-5; maybe TRBD2 (6 bases). CDR3 size: 13 residues. V lost 5 bases and J 5 bases, leaving 12 bases between the germline ends. Germline CDR1 and CDR2: SGHNT and YENEEA. CDR3 sequence (DNA): TGTGCCAGCAGCCCTGGGGAGGCGGAGACCCAGTACTTC. This gives the protein CASSPGEAETQYF.

This chain connects TRBV10-3 to TRBJ2-1, with D perhaps TRBD2 (5 bases). The germline gives CDR1 ENHRY, CDR2 SYGVKD. The CDR3 runs 15 residues. V lost 4 bases and J lost 0, with 10 bases in between. CDR3 region: CAISVSGSSYNEQFF. The CDR3 DNA reads as TGTGCCATCAGTGTAAGCGGTAGCTCCTACAATGAGCAGTTCTTC.

This clone was observed a few times. The rearrangement uses TRBV19 and TRBJ2-3, with TRBD1 identical over 11 bases. Looked up from germline, CDR1 is LNHDA and CDR2 is SQIVND (reference sequence). This CDR3 contains 17 residues. Trimming at V came to 5 bases and at J to 2 bases, leaving 9 bases not matched to a gene. The CDR3 nucleotides read TGTGCCAGTAGTTCAGATAGGACAGGGGGCTACACAGATACGCAGTATTTT. Translated: CASSSDRTGGYTDTQYF.

Regarding this clone: Other DNA sequences within the sample encode an identical CDR3. The V and J genes are TRBV9 and TRBJ2-7; 9 bases align to TRBD1. V dropped 2 bases and J dropped 3; count of bases not matched to a gene: 3. Germline CDR1 and CDR2: SGDLS and YYNGEE. The CDR3 sequence is 14 residues long. In nucleotides, the CDR3 is TGTGCCAGCAGCGTCGGGGGACAGGGCTACGAGCAGTACTTC. It translates to CASSVGGQGYEQYF.

This chain joins TRBV15 and TRBJ2-7, with TRBD2 identical over 7 bases. CDR1 is LNHNV and CDR2 is YYDKDF in the germline V gene (reference sequence). There are 17 residues in the CDR3. The V gene end was trimmed by 3 bases and the J gene end by 2 bases; junction bases not matched to a gene: 13. The CDR3 here is CATSSTTSRGRAYEQYF. The CDR3 bases are TGTGCCACCAGCAGCACTACCTCTCGGGGGAGGGCCTACGAGCAGTACTTC.

The rearrangement joins TRBV28 to TRBJ2-7, with D uncertain. The germline V gene encodes CDR1 MDHEN and CDR2 SYDVKM. The CDR3 spans 12 residues. V lost 5 bases, J lost 3 bases, and 8 bases lay in between. The CDR3 loop reads CASSPGLYEQYF. CDR3 bases: TGTGCCAGCAGTCCCGGTCTCTACGAGCAGTACTTC.

This clone was detected a few times. The rearrangement uses TRBV6-5 and TRBJ2-7; the D gene is possibly TRBD1 (7 bases). The CDR3 contains 14 residues. From germline, CDR1 is MNHEY and CDR2 SVGAGI. Between the trimmed V and J ends, which lost 1 base and 7 bases, there was a span of 14 bases. The CDR3 loop is CASSYLEGAGEQYF. In DNA, the CDR3 is TGTGCCAGCAGTTACTTGGAGGGGGCGGGGGAGCAGTACTTC.

The rearrangement links TRBV28 to TRBJ2-1, with D possibly being TRBD2 (6 bases). Germline CDR1 and CDR2: MDHEN and SYDVKM. V was pared by 3 bases and J by 8 bases, with 20 bases between. The CDR3 contains 16 residues. The CDR3 DNA is TGTGCCAGCAGTTTCTCTTCCGGGAGTTTAAGGGATGAGCAGTTCTTC. Translation: CASSFSSGSLRDEQFF. The variable domain in full, with the rest retrieved from reference TRBV28 and TRBJ2-1, is DVKVTQSSRYLVKRTGEKVFLECVQDMDHENMFWYRQDPGLGLRLIYFSYDVKMKEKGDIPEGYSVSREKKERFSLILESASTNQTSMYLCASSFSSGSLRDEQFFGPGTRLTVL.

CDR3 DNA: TGTGCCAGCGCCCCGGGGTCCGTACCCTACGAGCAGTACTTC. It specifies CASAPGSVPYEQYF. The chain recombines TRBV27 with TRBJ2-7, with a tentative D call TRBD2 (5 bases). Trimming removed 8 bases from V and 2 bases from J, with 16 bases in between. The germline V gene has CDR1 MNHEY and CDR2 SMNVEV (reference sequence). The CDR3 length is 14 residues.

This chain uses TRBV4-1 with TRBJ1-4, with TRBD1 matching over 8 bases. The CDR3 contains 14 residues. Germline CDR1 reads MGHRA; CDR2 reads YSYEKL. V lost 3 bases, J lost 6 bases, and 3 bases stayed unmatched. In DNA form, the CDR3 reads TGCGCCAGCAGCCACCAGACAGGGGATGAAAAACTGTTTTTT. This codes for CASSHQTGDEKLFF.

V is TRBV7-9 and J is TRBJ1-1, with a possible D match to TRBD1 (6 bases). Germline CDR1 is SEHNR and CDR2 is FQNEAQ (reference sequence). V dropped 3 bases and J dropped 2 bases, with 10 bases sitting between them. The CDR3 extends over 14 amino acids. CDR3 DNA: TGTGCCAGCAGCTTGGGACAACCAAACACTGAAGCTTTCTTT. It translates to CASSLGQPNTEAFF.

This clone was seen only a few times. The CDR3 DNA is TGCGCCAGCAGCACCGGACAGAACACCGGGGAGCTGTTTTTT. Translated: CASSTGQNTGELFF. The J gene is TRBJ2-2, the V gene TRBV5-1; possibly TRBD1 for D (5 bases). CDR1 and CDR2 from the germline V gene are SGHRS and YFSETQ. Trimming took 4 bases from V and 1 from J, leaving 8 bases between them. The CDR3 totals 14 residues.